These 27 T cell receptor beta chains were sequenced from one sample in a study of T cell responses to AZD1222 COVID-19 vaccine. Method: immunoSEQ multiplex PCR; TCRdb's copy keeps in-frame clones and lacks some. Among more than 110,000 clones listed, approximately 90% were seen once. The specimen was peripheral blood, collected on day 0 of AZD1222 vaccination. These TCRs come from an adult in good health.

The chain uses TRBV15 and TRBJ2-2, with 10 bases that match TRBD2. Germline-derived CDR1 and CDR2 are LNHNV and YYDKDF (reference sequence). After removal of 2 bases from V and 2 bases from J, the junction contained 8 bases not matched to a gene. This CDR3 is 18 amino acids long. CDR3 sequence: CATSRPLSGGPNTGELFF. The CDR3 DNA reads TGTGCCACCAGCAGACCACTTAGCGGGGGGCCCAACACCGGGGAGCTGTTTTTT.

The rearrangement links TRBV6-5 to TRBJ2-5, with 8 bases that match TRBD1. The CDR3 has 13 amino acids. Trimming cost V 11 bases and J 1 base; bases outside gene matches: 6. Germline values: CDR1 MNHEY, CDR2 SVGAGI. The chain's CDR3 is CAPPQGAQETQYF. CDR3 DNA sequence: TGTGCCCCGCCCCAGGGGGCCCAAGAGACCCAGTACTTC.

The DNA for the CDR3 is TGTGCCAGCAGCGCAATTGGGGCGGTTCAAGCTTTCTTT. Protein: CASSAIGAVQAFF. The chain recombines TRBV6-6 with TRBJ1-1; possible D gene TRBD1, 5 bases. From germline, CDR1 is MNHNY and CDR2 SVGAGI (reference sequence). Trimming stripped 6 bases from V and 9 bases from J, with 17 bases between. The CDR3 extends over 13 amino acids.

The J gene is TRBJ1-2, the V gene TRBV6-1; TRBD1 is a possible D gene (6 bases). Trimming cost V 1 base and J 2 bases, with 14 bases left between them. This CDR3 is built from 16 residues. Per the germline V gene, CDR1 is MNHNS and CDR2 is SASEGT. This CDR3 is CASSEVGTFLNYGYTF. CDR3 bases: TGTGCCAGCAGTGAAGTAGGGACATTCCTCAACTATGGCTACACCTTC.

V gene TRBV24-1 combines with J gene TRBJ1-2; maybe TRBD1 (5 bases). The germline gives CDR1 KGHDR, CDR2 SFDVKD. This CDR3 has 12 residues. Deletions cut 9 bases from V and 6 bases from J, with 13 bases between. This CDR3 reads CATSSGMDGYTF. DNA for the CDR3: TGTGCCACCTCTTCAGGGATGGATGGCTACACCTTC.

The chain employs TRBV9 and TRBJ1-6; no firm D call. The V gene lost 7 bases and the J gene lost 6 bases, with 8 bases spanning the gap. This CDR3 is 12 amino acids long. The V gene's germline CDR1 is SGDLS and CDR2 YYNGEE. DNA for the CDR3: TGTGCCAGCGCACTTGGTAATTCACCCCTCCACTTT. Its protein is CASALGNSPLHF.

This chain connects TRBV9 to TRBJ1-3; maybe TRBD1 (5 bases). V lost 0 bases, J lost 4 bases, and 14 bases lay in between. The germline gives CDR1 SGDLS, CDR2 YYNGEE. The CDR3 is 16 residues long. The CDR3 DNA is TGTGCCAGCAGCGTAGACGCAGGGCTGACCGGAAACACCATATATTTT. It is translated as CASSVDAGLTGNTIYF.

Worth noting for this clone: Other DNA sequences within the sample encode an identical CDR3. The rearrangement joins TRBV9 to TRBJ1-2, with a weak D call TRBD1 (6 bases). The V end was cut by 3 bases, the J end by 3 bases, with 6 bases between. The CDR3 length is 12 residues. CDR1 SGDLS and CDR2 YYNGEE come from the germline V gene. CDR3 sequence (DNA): TGTGCCAGCAGCGGGACAGACTATGGCTACACCTTC. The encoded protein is CASSGTDYGYTF. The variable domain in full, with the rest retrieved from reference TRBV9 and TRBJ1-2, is DSGVTQTPKHLITATGQRVTLRCSPRSGDLSVYWYQQSLDQGLQFLIQYYNGEERAKGNILERFSAQQFPDLHSELNLSSLELGDSALYFCASSGTDYGYTFGSGTRLTVV.

In DNA, the CDR3 is TGTGCCAGCAGTAGAGGACTAGCGGGAGGCGAGCAGTACTTC. This gives the protein CASSRGLAGGEQYF. The chain carries TRBV2 and TRBJ2-7; 14 bases are shared with TRBD2. V lost 5 bases, J lost 6 bases, and 3 bases stayed unmatched. CDR1 is SNHLY and CDR2 is FYNNEI in the germline V gene. The CDR3 is 14 amino acids. The whole variable domain, filled in from reference TRBV2 and TRBJ2-7, reads EPEVTQTPSHQVTQMGQEVILRCVPISNHLYFYWYRQILGQKVEFLVSFYNNEISEKSEIFDDQFSVERPDGSNFTLKIRSTKLEDSAMYFCASSRGLAGGEQYFGPGTRLTVT.

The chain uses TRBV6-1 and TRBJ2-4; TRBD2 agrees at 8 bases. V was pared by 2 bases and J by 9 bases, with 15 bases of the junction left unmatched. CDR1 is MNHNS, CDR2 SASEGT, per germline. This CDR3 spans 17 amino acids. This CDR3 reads CASSELGGARPPGIQYF. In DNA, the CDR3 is TGTGCCAGCAGTGAACTCGGGGGGGCGCGTCCACCGGGCATTCAGTACTTC.

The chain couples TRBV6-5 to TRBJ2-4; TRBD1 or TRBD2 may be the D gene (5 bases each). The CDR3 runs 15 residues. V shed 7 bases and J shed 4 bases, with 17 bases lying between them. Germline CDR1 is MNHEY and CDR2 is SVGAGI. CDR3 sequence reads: CASMLAGTEKNIQYF. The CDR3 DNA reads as TGTGCCAGCATGTTAGCCGGGACGGAGAAAAACATTCAGTACTTC.

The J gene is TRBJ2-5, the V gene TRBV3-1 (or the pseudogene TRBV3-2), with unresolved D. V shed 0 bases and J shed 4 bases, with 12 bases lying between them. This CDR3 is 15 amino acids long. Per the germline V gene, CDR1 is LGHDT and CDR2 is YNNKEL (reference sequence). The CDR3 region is CASSQEWLSRETQYF. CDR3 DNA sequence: TGTGCCAGCAGCCAAGAGTGGCTATCCCGAGAGACCCAGTACTTC.

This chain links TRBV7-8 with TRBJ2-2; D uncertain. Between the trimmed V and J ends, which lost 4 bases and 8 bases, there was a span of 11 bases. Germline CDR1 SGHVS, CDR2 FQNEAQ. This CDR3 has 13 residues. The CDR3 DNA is TGTGCCAGCAGCTGGGAACTTAGGGGGGAGCTGTTTTTT. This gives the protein CASSWELRGELFF.

Here the CDR3 DNA reads TGTGCCAGCAGCCCACTCATTCCGACCCGGGACAGGGGACAACCCTATGGCTACACCTTC. Translating it yields CASSPLIPTRDRGQPYGYTF. The chain carries TRBV4-2 and TRBJ1-2; 10 bases match TRBD1. The CDR3 spans 20 residues. CDR1 is LGHNA, CDR2 YNFKEQ, per germline. The junction had 21 bases not matched to a gene; V was cut back by 4 bases and J by 4 bases.

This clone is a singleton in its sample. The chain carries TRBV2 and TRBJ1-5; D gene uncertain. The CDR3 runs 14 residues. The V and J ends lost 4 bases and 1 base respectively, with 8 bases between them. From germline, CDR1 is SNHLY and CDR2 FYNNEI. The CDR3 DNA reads TGTGCCAGCAGTGGGTCCAGCAGCAATCAGCCCCAGCATTTT. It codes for CASSGSSSNQPQHF.

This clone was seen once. In DNA form, the CDR3 reads TGTGCCAGCAGGCCACTAGCGGGGACATCGAACACCGGGGAGCTGTTTTTT. Translated, it gives CASRPLAGTSNTGELFF. The chain couples TRBV25-1 to TRBJ2-2; 10 bases are shared with TRBD2. With 6 bases clipped from V and 0 bases from J, the junction kept 7 bases outside the gene matches. There are 17 residues in the CDR3. Germline CDR1 is MGHDK and CDR2 is SYGVNS.

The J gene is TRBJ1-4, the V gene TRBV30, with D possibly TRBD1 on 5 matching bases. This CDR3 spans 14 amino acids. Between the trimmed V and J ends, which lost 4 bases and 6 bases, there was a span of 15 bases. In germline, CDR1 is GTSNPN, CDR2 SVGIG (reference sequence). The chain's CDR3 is CAWTPGGLDEKLFF. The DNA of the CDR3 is TGTGCCTGGACTCCCGGGGGGTTAGATGAAAAACTGTTTTTT.

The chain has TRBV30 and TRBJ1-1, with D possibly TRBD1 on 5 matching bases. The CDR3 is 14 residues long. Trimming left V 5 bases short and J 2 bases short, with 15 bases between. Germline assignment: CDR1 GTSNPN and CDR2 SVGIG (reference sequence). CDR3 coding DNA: TGTGCCTGGGGACTTCGCGGGGGTAACACTGAAGCTTTCTTT. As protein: CAWGLRGGNTEAFF.

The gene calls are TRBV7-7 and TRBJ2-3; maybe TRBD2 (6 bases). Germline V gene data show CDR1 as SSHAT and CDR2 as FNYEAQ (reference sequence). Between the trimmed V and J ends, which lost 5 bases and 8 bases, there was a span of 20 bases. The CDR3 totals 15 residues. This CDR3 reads CASSPGTSTDVTQYF. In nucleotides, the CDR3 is TGTGCCAGCAGCCCTGGGACTTCTACAGACGTTACGCAGTATTTT.

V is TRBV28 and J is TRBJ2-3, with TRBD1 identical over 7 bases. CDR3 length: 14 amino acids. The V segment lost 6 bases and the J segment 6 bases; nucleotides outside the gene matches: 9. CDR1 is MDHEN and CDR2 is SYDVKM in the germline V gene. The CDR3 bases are TGTGCCAGCAGCAACCGGGACAGAGGGGATACGCAGTATTTT. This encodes CASSNRDRGDTQYF.

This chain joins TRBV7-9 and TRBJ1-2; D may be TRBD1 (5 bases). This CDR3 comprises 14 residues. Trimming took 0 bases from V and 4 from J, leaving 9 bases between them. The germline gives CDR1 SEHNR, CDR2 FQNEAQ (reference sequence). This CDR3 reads CASSLALQGYGYTF. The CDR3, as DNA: TGTGCCAGCAGCTTAGCGCTCCAGGGCTATGGCTACACCTTC.

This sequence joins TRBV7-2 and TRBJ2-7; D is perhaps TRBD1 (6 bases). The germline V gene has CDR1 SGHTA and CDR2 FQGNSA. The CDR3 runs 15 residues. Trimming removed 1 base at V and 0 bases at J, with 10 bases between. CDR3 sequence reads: CASSLGVGGSYEQYF. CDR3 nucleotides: TGTGCCAGCAGCTTAGGGGTAGGGGGCTCCTACGAGCAGTACTTC.

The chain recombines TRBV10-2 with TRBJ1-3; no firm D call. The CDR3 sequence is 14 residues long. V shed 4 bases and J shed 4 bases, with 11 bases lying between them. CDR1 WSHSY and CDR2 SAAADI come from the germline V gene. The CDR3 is CASSVGSAGNTIYF. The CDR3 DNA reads TGCGCCAGCAGTGTGGGCTCCGCGGGAAACACCATATATTTT.

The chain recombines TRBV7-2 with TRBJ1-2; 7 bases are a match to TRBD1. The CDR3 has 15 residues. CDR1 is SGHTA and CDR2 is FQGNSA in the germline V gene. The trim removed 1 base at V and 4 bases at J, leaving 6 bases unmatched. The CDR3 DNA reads TGTGCCAGCAGCTTAGAGCGACAGGGTAGCTATGGCTACACCTTC. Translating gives CASSLERQGSYGYTF.

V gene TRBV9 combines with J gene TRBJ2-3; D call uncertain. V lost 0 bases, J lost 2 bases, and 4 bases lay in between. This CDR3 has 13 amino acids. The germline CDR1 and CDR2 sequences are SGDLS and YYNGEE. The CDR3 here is CASSVGDTDTQYF. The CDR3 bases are TGTGCCAGCAGCGTAGGTGACACAGATACGCAGTATTTT.

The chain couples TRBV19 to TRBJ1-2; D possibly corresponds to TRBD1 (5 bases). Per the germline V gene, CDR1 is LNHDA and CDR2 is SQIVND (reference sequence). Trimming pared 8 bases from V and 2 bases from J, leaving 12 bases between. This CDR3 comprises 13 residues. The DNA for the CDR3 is TGTGCCAGTTCCTGGGGGACCAACTATGGCTACACCTTC. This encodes CASSWGTNYGYTF. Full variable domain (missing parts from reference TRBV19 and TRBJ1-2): DGGITQSPKYLFRKEGQNVTLSCEQNLNHDAMYWYRQDPGQGLRLIYYSQIVNDFQKGDIAEGYSVSREKKESFPLTVTSAQKNPTAFYLCASSWGTNYGYTFGSGTRLTVV.

The chain's CDR3 is CASSLDASPLGQYF. DNA for the CDR3: TGTGCCAGCAGCTTAGATGCCAGCCCTTTGGGGCAGTACTTC. This chain connects TRBV7-6 to TRBJ2-7; D not certain. In germline, CDR1 is SGHVS, CDR2 FNYEAQ. V dropped 1 base and J dropped 9 bases, with 16 bases sitting between them. The CDR3 loop spans 14 amino acids. Complete variable domain (other parts from reference TRBV7-6 and TRBJ2-7): GAGVSQSPRYKVTKRGQDVALRCDPISGHVSLYWYRQALGQGPEFLTYFNYEAQQDKSGLPNDRFSAERPEGSISTLTIQRTEQRDSAMYRCASSLDASPLGQYFGPGTRLTVT.